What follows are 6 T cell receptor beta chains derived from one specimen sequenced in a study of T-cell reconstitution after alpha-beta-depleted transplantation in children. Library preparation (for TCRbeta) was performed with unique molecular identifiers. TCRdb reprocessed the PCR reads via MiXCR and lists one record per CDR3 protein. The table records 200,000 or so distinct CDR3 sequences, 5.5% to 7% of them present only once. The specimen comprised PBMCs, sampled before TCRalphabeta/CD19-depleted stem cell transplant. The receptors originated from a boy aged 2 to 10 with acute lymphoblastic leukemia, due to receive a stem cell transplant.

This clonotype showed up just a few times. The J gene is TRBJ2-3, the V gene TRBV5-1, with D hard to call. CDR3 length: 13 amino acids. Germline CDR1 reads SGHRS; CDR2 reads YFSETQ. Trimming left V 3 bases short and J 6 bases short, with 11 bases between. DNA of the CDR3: TGCGCCAGCAGCTGGACGGTGTCGGATACGCAGTATTTT. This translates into CASSWTVSDTQYF.

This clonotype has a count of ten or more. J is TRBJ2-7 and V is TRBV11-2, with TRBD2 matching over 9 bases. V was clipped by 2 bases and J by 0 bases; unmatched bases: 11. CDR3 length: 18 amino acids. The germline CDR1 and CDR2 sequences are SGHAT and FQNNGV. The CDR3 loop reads CASSLSHSGGASSYEQYF. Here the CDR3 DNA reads TGTGCCAGCAGCTTAAGTCATAGCGGGGGTGCTAGCTCCTACGAGCAGTACTTC.

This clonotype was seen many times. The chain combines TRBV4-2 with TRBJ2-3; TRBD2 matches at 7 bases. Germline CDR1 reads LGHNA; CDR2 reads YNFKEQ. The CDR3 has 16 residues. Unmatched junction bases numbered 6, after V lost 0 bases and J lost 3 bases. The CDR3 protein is CASSQDQYGRTDTQYF. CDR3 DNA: TGTGCCAGCAGCCAAGATCAGTACGGGAGGACAGATACGCAGTATTTT.

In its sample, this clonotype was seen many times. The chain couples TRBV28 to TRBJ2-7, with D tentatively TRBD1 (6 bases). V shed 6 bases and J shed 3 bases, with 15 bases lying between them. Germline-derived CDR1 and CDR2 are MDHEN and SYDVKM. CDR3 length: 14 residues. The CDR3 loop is CASRVTGQLYEQYF. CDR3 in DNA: TGTGCCAGCAGAGTTACGGGACAACTCTACGAGCAGTACTTC.

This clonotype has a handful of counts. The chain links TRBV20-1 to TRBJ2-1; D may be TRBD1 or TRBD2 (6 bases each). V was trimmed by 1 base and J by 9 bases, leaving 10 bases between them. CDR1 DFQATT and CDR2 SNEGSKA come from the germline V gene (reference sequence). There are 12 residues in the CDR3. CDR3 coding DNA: TGCAGTGCTAGAGGGGGGGCGGGTGAGCAGTTCTTC. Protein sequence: CSARGGAGEQFF.

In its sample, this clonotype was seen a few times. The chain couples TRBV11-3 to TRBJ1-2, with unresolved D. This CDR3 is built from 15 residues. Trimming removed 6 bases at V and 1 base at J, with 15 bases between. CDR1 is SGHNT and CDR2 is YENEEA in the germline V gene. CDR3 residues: CASSPTSVFNYGYTF. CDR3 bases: TGTGCCAGCAGTCCTACATCCGTTTTTAACTATGGCTACACCTTC.